The rows below give T cell receptor beta chains drawn from one sample of a study of cytomegalovirus exposure and HLA in healthy donors. This table comes from immunoSEQ multiplex PCR, and its TCRdb copy is limited to in-frame clones, with some not included. The table has tens of thousands of clones, about 91% seen once. Sample: PBMCs. The receptors were sampled from a man between 18 and 29 years old in good health and CMV-seronegative. CDR3s include the opening cysteine and the closing phenylalanine or tryptophan. The D gene is left open where the match is weak. Clone size, where shown, is once, few, many, or a class for clones that have expanded.

V gene	CDR3 length	clone size	D gene	J gene	CDR3 DNA	CDR3 protein
TRBV6-6	14	-	-	TRBJ1-2	TGTGCCAGCAGTTGGCAGGGGATTGGCTATGGCTACACCTTC	CASSWQGIGYGYTF
TRBV7-2	13	-	-	TRBJ2-2	TGTGCCACAGCCTCTAGCCCCATCGGGGAGCTGTTTTTT	CATASSPIGELFF
TRBV23-1	15	-	-	TRBJ2-7	TGCGCCAGCAGTCAAGGGCCGGATAAGGTCTACGAGCAGTACTTC	CASSQGPDKVYEQYF
TRBV25-1	12	-	TRBD1	TRBJ1-2	TGTGCCACCCGAGGGACAGACTATGGCTACACCTTC	CATRGTDYGYTF
TRBV6-1	15	-	TRBD1	TRBJ2-7	TGTGCCAGCAGTGAACCCGGGACAGGGCGGGACGAGCAGTACTTC	CASSEPGTGRDEQYF
TRBV14	14	-	-	TRBJ1-3	TGTGCCTCGCGGGACCGGATCTCTGGAAACACCATATATTTT	CASRDRISGNTIYF
TRBV6-5	14	-	-	TRBJ1-2	TGTGCCAGCAGTCCCGACAGCTGGAACTATGGCTACACCTTC	CASSPDSWNYGYTF
TRBV18	16	-	-	TRBJ2-1	TGTGCCAGCTCACCACCCGCACAGAGCTCCTACAATGAGCAGTTCTTC	CASSPPAQSSYNEQFF
TRBV29-1	13	-	-	TRBJ1-1	TGCAGCGTAGAAAGACAGGAGAACACTGAAGCTTTCTTT	CSVERQENTEAFF
TRBV27	13	-	-	TRBJ2-2	TGTGCCAGCTCTTTAGCTAACACCGGGGAGCTGTTTTTT	CASSLANTGELFF
TRBV7-9	13	-	-	TRBJ1-5	TGTGCCAGCAGGGACAGCCGCAATCAGCCCCAGCATTTT	CASRDSRNQPQHF
TRBV5-6	18	-	-	TRBJ1-5	TGTGCCAGCAGCTTGGCCGGAGGTCTTGTGGGTTTAGGTCAGCCCCAGCATTTT	CASSLAGGLVGLGQPQHF
TRBV30	12	-	-	TRBJ2-1	TGTGCCTGGAGTATAGCGAGCAATGAGCAGTTCTTC	CAWSIASNEQFF
TRBV29-1	14	-	TRBD1	TRBJ2-7	TGCAGCGTGGAAGGGGACAGTAGCTCCTACGAGCAGTACTTC	CSVEGDSSSYEQYF
TRBV28	14	-	-	TRBJ1-1	TGTGCCAGCAGCTTATCCAGGGGAGCCACTGAAGCTTTCTTT	CASSLSRGATEAFF
TRBV30	16	-	TRBD1	TRBJ2-5	TGTGCCTGGAAGGGCGGGGACAGGGCTCGGTTCGGGACCCAGTACTTC	CAWKGGDRARFGTQYF
TRBV10-3	12	once	TRBD2	TRBJ2-2	TGTGCCACCGGGGGGGACCCCGGGGAGCTGTTTTTT	CATGGDPGELFF
TRBV7-3	15	-	-	TRBJ2-1	TGTGCCAGCAGCTTAACTCTTAGCGACTACAATGAGCAGTTCTTC	CASSLTLSDYNEQFF
TRBV2	17	-	-	TRBJ2-3	TGTGCCAGCATCATCATGCCGCGGGACGGACTCACAGATACGCAGTATTTT	CASIIMPRDGLTDTQYF
TRBV30	19	-	TRBD2	TRBJ2-3	TGTGCCTGGAGCCCGGGACTAGCGGGACCAAAGAAAAACACAGATACGCAGTATTTT	CAWSPGLAGPKKNTDTQYF
TRBV9	15	-	-	TRBJ2-5	TGTGCCAGCAGTTTACAGGGAGCGCCCCAAGAGACCCAGTACTTC	CASSLQGAPQETQYF
TRBV7-9	14	-	TRBD1	TRBJ1-4	TGTGCCAGCAGCTTAGCCCGGGACAGGGGGGTACTGTTTTTT	CASSLARDRGVLFF
TRBV29-1	13	-	-	TRBJ2-1	TGCAGCGCTGACACTATTCCCGGGAATGAGCAGTTCTTC	CSADTIPGNEQFF
TRBV4-3	15	-	TRBD2	TRBJ2-5	TGCGCCAGCAGCCTGGGACTAGCGGGAGCCGAGACCCAGTACTTC	CASSLGLAGAETQYF
TRBV27	14	once	-	TRBJ2-2	TGTGCCAGCAGTTTTGGCCTAGCCGGCGGGGAGCTGTTTTTT	CASSFGLAGGELFF
TRBV19	16	-	TRBD1	TRBJ1-2	TGTGCCAGTACCCCAGACAGGGGCCTCCTTCACTATGGCTACACCTTC	CASTPDRGLLHYGYTF
TRBV7-2	14	many	-	TRBJ2-1	TGTGCCAGCAGCTTAAACGGGCGGGGTCATGAGCAGTTCTTC	CASSLNGRGHEQFF
TRBV21-1	13	medium-sized	-	TRBJ2-3	TGTGCCAGCAGCCCGACAGGGATAGATACGCAGTATTTT	CASSPTGIDTQYF
TRBV7-2	11	-	-	TRBJ2-1	TGTGCCAGCAGGCACAACAATGAGCAGTTCTTC	CASRHNNEQFF